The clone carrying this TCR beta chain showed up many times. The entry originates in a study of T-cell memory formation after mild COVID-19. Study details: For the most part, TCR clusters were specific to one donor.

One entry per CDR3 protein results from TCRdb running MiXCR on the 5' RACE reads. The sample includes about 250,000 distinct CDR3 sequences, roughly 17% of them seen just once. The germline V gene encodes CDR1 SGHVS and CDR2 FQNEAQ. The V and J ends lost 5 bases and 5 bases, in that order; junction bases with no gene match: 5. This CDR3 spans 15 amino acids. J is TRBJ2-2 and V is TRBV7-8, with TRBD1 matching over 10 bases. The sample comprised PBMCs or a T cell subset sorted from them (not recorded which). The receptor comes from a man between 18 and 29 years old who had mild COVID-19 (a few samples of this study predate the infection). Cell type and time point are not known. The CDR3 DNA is TGTGCCAGCAGCCCAGACAGGGGGCGGACCGGGGAGCTGTTTTTT. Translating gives CASSPDRGRTGELFF.